The rows below give T cell receptor beta chains drawn from one sample of a study of T cell repertoires in cytomegalovirus infection. TCRdb reanalysed the reads using MiXCR and keeps one entry per CDR3 protein. The data show 600,000 to 800,000 distinct CDR3 sequences, about 24% seen once. What was sequenced was CD8+ T cells from PBMCs. All receptors come from a human donor in good health (CMV status not recorded). Some clones in this sample may be carry-over from other donors' samples. The CDR3 runs from the conserved cysteine through the conserved F or W. Fields, in order: V gene, D gene, clone size, J gene, CDR3 protein, CDR3 DNA. A D gene is named only where the DNA matches it firmly. Size is stated for part of the rows, as once, few or many counts, or as a class when the clone is expanded.

TRBV7-9	TRBD1	NA	TRBJ1-2	CASSKGAGQGRGYTF	TGTGCCAGCAGTAAAGGCGCGGGACAGGGTCGAGGCTACACCTTC
TRBV6-2/TRBV6-3	NA	NA	TRBJ1-5	CASSFYPLTDALEPQHF	TGTGCCAGCAGTTTCTACCCTCTGACAGACGCGCTGGAGCCCCAGCATTTT
TRBV6-2/TRBV6-3	NA	NA	TRBJ1-1	CASRNRDKSTEAFF	TGTGCCAGCAGGAACCGGGACAAAAGCACTGAAGCTTTCTTT
TRBV7-6	TRBD2	many	TRBJ2-3	CASRGRGLAAGDTQYF	TGTGCCAGCAGGGGTAGGGGACTAGCGGCGGGGGATACGCAGTATTTT
TRBV4-1	NA	many	TRBJ2-3	CASSQIQGPPPDTQYF	TGCGCCAGCAGCCAAATACAGGGCCCACCTCCAGATACGCAGTATTTT
TRBV14	NA	NA	TRBJ2-5	CVSSQTGLRETQYF	TGTGTCAGCAGCCAGACCGGGCTTAGGGAGACCCAGTACTTC
TRBV12-3/TRBV12-4	NA	NA	TRBJ2-3	CASSSPDMQYF	TGTGCCAGCAGTTCGCCAGATATGCAGTATTTT
TRBV7-9	TRBD1	many	TRBJ1-4	CASSSGQGPEKLFF	TGTGCCAGCAGCTCAGGACAGGGTCCAGAAAAACTGTTTTTT
TRBV7-8	TRBD2	many	TRBJ2-5	CASSPLASGGPETQYF	TGTGCCAGCAGCCCTTTGGCCAGCGGGGGGCCGGAGACCCAGTACTTC
TRBV13	NA	NA	TRBJ1-4	CASSLGVRRDEKLFF	TGTGCCAGCAGCTTAGGGGTCAGGAGGGATGAAAAACTGTTTTTT
TRBV7-6	NA	many	TRBJ2-1	CASSLTGLSSYNEQFF	TGTGCCAGCAGCTTAACAGGGCTCAGCTCCTACAATGAGCAGTTCTTC
TRBV7-2	NA	few	TRBJ2-6	CASSHSGSGANVLTF	TGTGCCAGCAGCCATTCTGGGTCTGGGGCCAACGTCCTGACTTTC
TRBV28	NA	few	TRBJ1-3	CASTLGGLGFPTSGNTIYF	TGTGCCAGCACCCTTGGCGGACTGGGGTTCCCCACCTCTGGAAACACCATATATTTT
TRBV20-1	TRBD2	NA	TRBJ2-3	CSARGRLAGPTDTQYF	TGCAGTGCTAGAGGGCGACTAGCGGGTCCCACAGATACGCAGTATTTT
TRBV5-1	NA	NA	TRBJ2-5	CASSPRGEQETQYF	TGCGCCAGCAGCCCGCGTGGGGAGCAAGAGACCCAGTACTTC
TRBV6-5	TRBD1	NA	TRBJ1-5	CASRPTTGLGQPQHF	TGTGCCAGCAGACCCACGACAGGGCTCGGCCAGCCCCAGCATTTT
TRBV29-1	NA	NA	TRBJ1-2	CSVFHGDGGYTF	TGCAGCGTTTTTCATGGGGACGGTGGCTACACCTTC
TRBV28	NA	many	TRBJ2-3	CASSSDSISTDTQYF	TGTGCCAGCAGTTCCGACAGCATTAGCACAGATACGCAGTATTTT
TRBV5-5	TRBD1	NA	TRBJ1-1	CASSLWDSTEAFF	TGTGCCAGCAGCTTGTGGGACAGCACTGAAGCTTTCTTT
TRBV2	TRBD1	many	TRBJ2-7	CASSPGQPRNYEQYF	TGTGCCAGCAGCCCGGGACAGCCTCGGAACTACGAGCAGTACTTC
TRBV28	NA	NA	TRBJ1-2	CANRDDYGYTF	TGTGCCAACAGGGACGACTATGGCTACACCTTC
TRBV29-1	NA	few	TRBJ2-1	CSVEDPSRSSYNEQFF	TGCAGCGTTGAAGATCCCAGCCGAAGCTCCTACAATGAGCAGTTCTTC
TRBV6-5	NA	few	TRBJ1-6	CASRSGIVVVSPLHF	TGTGCCAGCAGATCTGGGATCGTTGTCGTCTCACCCCTCCACTTT